Below are 30 T cell receptor beta chains sequenced from a single sample in a study of breast tumors, draining lymph nodes, adjacent tissues (dated by TCRdb to 2016 to 2018). The method behind the library was multiplex PCR. The sequencing machine was an Illumina HiSeq 2000. The public reads were run again by TCRdb, first through fastp at Q25 and then through MiXCR, and only productive beta chains were kept. Rows with one shared CDR3 protein collapse into an entry with the most common genes and DNA. Counted in this sample were approximately 19,000 distinct CDR3 sequences; 50% of them appeared once. The top ten hold 7.8% of the sample. Sequences were obtained from breast tumor tissue. The receptors come from a female donor with breast cancer. Some clones in this sample may be carry-over from other donors' samples.

The CDR3 reads CASSLTRFVNEQFF. The CDR3 coding sequence is TGTGCCAGCAGCCTAACTAGGTTTGTTAATGAGCAGTTCTTC. The genes are TRBV11-1 and TRBJ2-1; D possibly corresponds to TRBD2 (5 bases). The CDR3 sequence is 14 residues long. Trimming took off 5 bases at V and 7 bases at J, with 15 bases between the two ends. Germline V gives CDR1 SGHAT, CDR2 FQDESV (reference sequence). The full variable domain, with the rest looked up from reference TRBV11-1 and TRBJ2-1, is EAEVAQSPRYKITEKSQAVAFWCDPISGHATLYWYRQILGQGPELLVQFQDESVVDDSQLPKDRFSAERLKGVDSTLKIQPAELGDSAMYLCASSLTRFVNEQFFGPGTRLTVL.

In its sample, this clonotype was seen many times. The chain has TRBV27 and TRBJ2-1; no clear D gene. The CDR3 length is 15 residues. CDR1 MNHEY and CDR2 SMNVEV come from the germline V gene (reference sequence). Deletions cut 4 bases from V and 0 bases from J, with 10 bases between. CDR3 residues: CASSSYLRSYNEQFF. As DNA, the CDR3 is TGTGCCAGCAGTTCCTACCTCCGCTCCTACAATGAGCAGTTCTTC.

The CDR3 nucleotides read TGTGCCAGCAGTGATACTAGCGGATACAATGAGCAGTTCTTC. Its protein product is CASSDTSGYNEQFF. The chain employs TRBV6-1 and TRBJ2-1; 8 nucleotides agree with TRBD2. Trimming removed 3 bases from V and 4 bases from J; junction bases left unmatched: 2. From germline, CDR1 is MNHNS and CDR2 SASEGT. The CDR3 totals 14 residues.

In its sample, this clonotype ranks as medium-sized. V usage is TRBV20-1 and J usage is TRBJ2-3; 15 bases agree with TRBD2. The junction had 6 bases not matched to a gene; V was cut back by 0 bases and J by 5 bases. There are 17 residues in the CDR3. Germline V lookup: CDR1 DFQATT, CDR2 SNEGSKA (reference sequence). CDR3 sequence (DNA): TGCAGTGCTAGAGATGGGGGACTAGCGGGAGGCAGAGATACGCAGTATTTT. Translation: CSARDGGLAGGRDTQYF.

This clonotype was detected many times. The gene calls are TRBV12-3 or TRBV12-4 and TRBJ2-5, with 8 bases matching TRBD2. After removal of 5 bases from V and 3 bases from J, the junction contained 11 bases not matched to a gene. The CDR3 covers 16 residues. The CDR3 bases are TGTGCCAGCAGTCGATATGGTAGCGGGGAAAAAGAGACCCAGTACTTC. Translation gives CASSRYGSGEKETQYF.

The chain recombines TRBV19 with TRBJ2-7, with D unclear. V was trimmed by 10 bases and J by 2 bases, leaving 15 bases between them. CDR1 LNHDA and CDR2 SQIVND come from the germline V gene (reference sequence). The CDR3 has 13 amino acids. The CDR3 is CATSPDGTYEQYF. The CDR3 DNA is TGTGCCACCAGCCCCGACGGCACCTACGAGCAGTACTTC.

This clonotype is classed as medium-sized. The V gene is TRBV4-3, the J gene TRBJ2-1; D is uncertain. V was trimmed by 4 bases and J by 2 bases, leaving 9 bases between them. CDR1 and CDR2 from the germline V gene are LGHNA and YSLEER. The CDR3 is 14 amino acids. For the CDR3, the DNA is TGCGCCAGCAGCCTGCGGAGCGCCTACAATGAGCAGTTCTTC. Translated: CASSLRSAYNEQFF.

V and J are TRBV27 and TRBJ2-5; 7 positions agree with TRBD2. Germline trimming cut 5 bases from V and 13 bases from J; bases unmatched to any gene: 16. Germline CDR1 is MNHEY and CDR2 is SMNVEV (reference sequence). There are 14 residues in the CDR3. The CDR3 loop reads CASSVSGGLEARYF. In nucleotides, the CDR3 is TGTGCCAGCAGTGTGTCGGGAGGACTAGAGGCCCGGTACTTC.

The chain has TRBV24-1 and TRBJ2-7, with 11 bases identical to TRBD2. Trimming removed 4 bases from V and 4 bases from J; junction bases left unmatched: 5. The CDR3 spans 15 residues. Germline V lookup: CDR1 KGHDR, CDR2 SFDVKD. The CDR3 spells CATSELAGGRYEQYF. DNA for the CDR3: TGTGCCACCAGTGAGTTAGCGGGAGGGCGGTACGAGCAGTACTTC.

This clonotype was detected only a few times. The J gene is TRBJ2-3, the V gene TRBV5-5; 7 bases line up with TRBD1. The J segment lost 3 bases and the V segment lost 0 bases, leaving 4 bases of the junction unmatched. This CDR3 is built from 15 residues. The V gene's germline CDR1 is SGHKS and CDR2 YYEKEE (reference sequence). As DNA, the CDR3 is TGTGCCAGCAGCTTGGCCAGGGGGTGTACAGATACGCAGTATTTT. The encoded protein is CASSLARGCTDTQYF.

This clonotype was seen repeatedly, ten times or more. The J gene is TRBJ1-5, the V gene TRBV4-3, with a possible D match to TRBD1 (6 bases). Trimming cost V 1 base and J 7 bases, with 14 bases left between them. The CDR3 extends over 15 amino acids. CDR1 is LGHNA, CDR2 YSLEER, per germline. The CDR3 region has the DNA TGCGCCAGCAGCCAAGCCTTGCAGGGGTTACAGCCCCAGCATTTT. Amino acids: CASSQALQGLQPQHF.

This clonotype was observed a few times. The CDR3 sequence is CASSLAFDQPQHF. CDR3 bases: TGTGCCAGCAGCTTGGCGTTCGATCAGCCCCAGCATTTT. The gene calls are TRBV7-9 and TRBJ1-5; unclear D gene. CDR1 and CDR2 (germline): SEHNR, FQNEAQ (reference sequence). The V gene lost 3 bases and the J gene lost 5 bases, with 8 bases spanning the gap. There are 13 residues in the CDR3.

This clonotype has at least ten counts. The chain joins TRBV14 to TRBJ2-5; D gene unclear. Germline V CDR1 and CDR2: SGHDN, FVKESK. Deletions cut 1 base from V and 1 base from J, with 13 bases between. The CDR3 sequence is 16 residues long. The CDR3 DNA reads as TGTGCCAGCAGCCAAGCTCTCAGGAGACCCCAAGAGACCCAGTACTTC. As protein: CASSQALRRPQETQYF.

This clonotype was counted many times. The chain is built from TRBV11-3 and TRBJ2-3; 7 nucleotides match TRBD2. CDR1 is SGHNT and CDR2 is YENEEA in the germline V gene. V shed 5 bases and J 4 bases; nucleotides not matched to a gene: 6. The CDR3 runs to 14 residues. The CDR3 sequence: CASSEGLQADTQYF. CDR3 nucleotides: TGTGCCAGCAGCGAGGGACTACAGGCAGATACGCAGTATTTT. The whole variable domain, remainder taken from reference TRBV11-3 and TRBJ2-3, is EAGVVQSPRYKIIEKKQPVAFWCNPISGHNTLYWYLQNLGQGPELLIRYENEEAVDDSQLPKDRFSAERLKGVDSTLKIQPAELGDSAVYLCASSEGLQADTQYFGPGTRLTVL.

Concerning this clonotype: No conserved phenylalanine or tryptophan ends this CDR3, so it is likely a read error. The CDR3 protein is CASSTRDSGANVLTS. Here the CDR3 DNA reads TGTGCCAGTAGTACTCGGGACTCTGGGGCCAACGTCCTGACTAGC. The J gene is TRBJ2-6, the V gene TRBV19, with D perhaps matching TRBD2 (5 bases). The V end lost 4 bases, the J end lost 0 bases, and 7 bases lay between the germline ends. Germline assignment: CDR1 LNHDA and CDR2 SQIVND (reference sequence). The CDR3 consists of 15 residues.

In its sample, this clonotype ranks as medium-sized. CDR3 region: CSVDRGEPNEQFF. The CDR3 DNA reads as TGCAGCGTTGATAGAGGAGAACCCAATGAGCAGTTCTTC. The rearrangement joins TRBV29-1 to TRBJ2-1; D is undetermined. CDR1 is SQVTM and CDR2 is ANQGSEA in the germline V gene. Deletions cut 3 bases from V and 6 bases from J, with 12 bases between. The CDR3 has 13 amino acids.

There are many counts of this clonotype. The rearrangement links TRBV20-1 to TRBJ1-2, with D possibly TRBD1 on 6 matching bases. In germline, CDR1 is DFQATT, CDR2 SNEGSKA (reference sequence). CDR3 length: 12 residues. CDR3 loop: CSTGLTNYGYTF. In nucleotides, the CDR3 is TGCAGCACAGGGCTCACTAACTATGGCTACACCTTC.

This clonotype has just one count. V and J are TRBV5-6 and TRBJ2-2; TRBD2 matches at 12 bases. This CDR3 contains 16 residues. Trimming at V came to 5 bases and at J to 6 bases, leaving 8 bases not matched to a gene. In germline, CDR1 is SGHDT, CDR2 YYEEEE. In DNA, the CDR3 is TGTGCCAGCAGGAGCGGGACTAGCGGGCCGCCCGGGGAGCTGTTTTTT. This codes for CASRSGTSGPPGELFF.

This clonotype was recorded only once. Sequence at one end of the junction differs from germline and may be a read error. This chain joins TRBV30 and TRBJ1-2; D is undetermined. CDR1 is GTSNPN, CDR2 SVGIG, per germline (reference sequence). This CDR3 spans 13 amino acids. CDR3 bases: TGTGTCTGGAGTGTAGGGATGGGTCATGGCTACACCTTC. Residues: CVWSVGMGHGYTF.

The chain employs TRBV5-4 and TRBJ2-2, with 11 bases fitting TRBD2. CDR1 and CDR2 from the germline V gene are SGHNT and YYREEE (reference sequence). The CDR3 totals 16 residues. J gave up 7 bases and V 4 bases, and 9 bases lay outside the gene matches. CDR3 coding DNA: TGTGCCAGCAGCCCTGGACTAGCGGGTACGAACGGGGAGCTGTTTTTT. Residues: CASSPGLAGTNGELFF.

The rearrangement uses TRBV2 and TRBJ1-3, with a possible D match to TRBD1 (6 bases). Germline CDR1 and CDR2: SNHLY and FYNNEI. Deletions cut 5 bases from V and 0 bases from J, with 11 bases between. The CDR3 is 15 residues long. The DNA for the CDR3 is TGTGCCAGCAGTCGCGGACAGTACTCTGGAAACACCATATATTTT. This sequence encodes CASSRGQYSGNTIYF.

This clonotype was observed at least ten times. The rearrangement joins TRBV12-3 or TRBV12-4 to TRBJ2-1; D is possibly TRBD1 or TRBD2 (6 bases each). CDR3 size: 14 residues. V shed 10 bases and J shed 7 bases, with 20 bases lying between them. CDR3: CATIKRGEINEQFF. For the CDR3, the DNA is TGTGCCACAATCAAAAGGGGGGAGATAAATGAGCAGTTCTTC.

The table lists this clonotype with a few counts. V and J are TRBV6-5 and TRBJ2-5, with D unclear. The CDR3 has 15 residues. Trimming stripped 5 bases from V and 2 bases from J, with 15 bases between. Germline CDR1 MNHEY, CDR2 SVGAGI. The CDR3 here is CASSHSERVQETQYF. CDR3 DNA: TGTGCCAGCAGTCATTCAGAACGGGTACAAGAGACCCAGTACTTC.

The V gene is TRBV12-3 or TRBV12-4, the J gene TRBJ1-6; the match to TRBD1 covers 9 bases. CDR3 length equals 13 residues. V dropped 6 bases and J dropped 7; count of bases not matched to a gene: 1. The CDR3 spells CASRGQGNSPLHF. Written as DNA, the CDR3 is TGTGCCAGCAGAGGACAGGGGAATTCACCCCTCCACTTT.

The chain couples TRBV20-1 to TRBJ1-5; perhaps TRBD1 as D (5 bases). This CDR3 has 14 amino acids. V dropped 8 bases and J dropped 4 bases, with 18 bases sitting between them. CDR1 is DFQATT, CDR2 SNEGSKA, per germline (reference sequence). In DNA, the CDR3 is TGCAGTTTATCCCCCGGGACGTCGAATCAGCCCCAGCATTTT. As protein: CSLSPGTSNQPQHF.

A remark on this clonotype: A much larger clonotype is one base distant, so this may be a read error. Here the CDR3 omits its conserved ending phenylalanine or tryptophan, so a read error is the likely source. The limits of the CDR3 on the DNA are not certain, so only TCRdb's listed CDR3 is given. This chain uses TRBV14 with TRBJ1-2. The CDR3 is 16 amino acids long, termini counted. Germline loops: CDR1 SGHDN, CDR2 FVKESK. The CDR3 region is CASSQDLSGAEYGYAL.

CDR3 loop: CASSLERNTGELFF. The CDR3, as DNA: TGTGCCAGCAGCTTAGAACGGAACACCGGGGAGCTGTTTTTT. This chain joins TRBV7-9 and TRBJ2-2; D remains unclear. Germline V gene sequence: CDR1 SEHNR, CDR2 FQNEAQ (reference sequence). This CDR3 has 14 residues. V lost 1 base, J lost 1 base, and 4 bases lay in between.

This clonotype was seen at least ten times. The chain couples TRBV5-6 to TRBJ1-6; TRBD1 agrees at 7 bases. CDR1 and CDR2 (germline): SGHDT, YYEEEE. The CDR3 sequence is 18 residues long. V lost 4 bases, J lost 8 bases, and 18 bases stayed unmatched. CDR3 bases: TGTGCCAGCAGCGTCTTCACCGGGGGACAGATAGTCGATTCACCCCTCCACTTT. Amino acid sequence: CASSVFTGGQIVDSPLHF.

This clonotype was found many times. V gene TRBV12-3 or TRBV12-4 combines with J gene TRBJ2-7; D is possibly TRBD2 (5 bases). The CDR3 totals 12 residues. Deletions cut 3 bases from V and 6 bases from J, with 9 bases between. The CDR3 DNA sequence: TGTGCCAGCAGTTTGCCCAGCGGCGAGCAGTACTTC. This encodes CASSLPSGEQYF.

For this clonotype: A read error is likely, as this CDR3 ends without the conserved phenylalanine or tryptophan. No DNA is shown, since the ends of the CDR3 on it are uncertain; the CDR3 is the one TCRdb lists. This chain uses TRBV6-6 with TRBJ2-3. The CDR3 has 14 residues if both end residues are counted. CDR1 is MNHNY, CDR2 SVGAGI, per germline (reference sequence). The CDR3 loop is CASSKSGWHRYAVV.